The present T cell receptor (beta chain) was sequenced within a study of T cell changes during pregnancy in multiple sclerosis. Repertoires were generated with immunoSEQ multiplex PCR, while TCRdb's copy carries only in-frame clones and drops some. The sample has about 52,000 clones, approximately 92% seen once; the top ten hold approximately 0.68%. This receptor was taken from a female donor with multiple sclerosis, enrolled in a pregnancy study. This material consisted of CD4+ T cells from peripheral blood mononuclear cells, taken in the third trimester of pregnancy.

CDR3 coding DNA: TGTGCCAGTAGTGTACTAGCGGGGGGCCACACCGGGGAGCTGTTTTTT. It codes for CASSVLAGGHTGELFF. V gene TRBV19 combines with J gene TRBJ2-2, with 12 bases lining up with TRBD2. Germline assignment: CDR1 LNHDA and CDR2 SQIVND (reference sequence). The CDR3 is 16 residues long. With 5 bases clipped from V and 3 bases from J, the junction kept 4 bases outside the gene matches.